This passage covers 13 T cell receptor beta chains from one sample sequenced in a study of T cell responses to AZD1222 COVID-19 vaccine. Only in-frame clones appear in the TCRdb table, and some are missing; sequencing was by immunoSEQ multiplex PCR. Of roughly 86,000 clones listed, over 75% are singletons. The sample in question was peripheral blood, obtained on day 0 of AZD1222 vaccination. These receptors originate from an adult in good health.

The gene calls are TRBV5-4 and TRBJ2-7, with D tentatively TRBD1 or TRBD2 (7 bases each). V was pared by 3 bases and J by 1 base, with 14 bases between. The CDR3 extends over 15 amino acids. CDR1 is SGHNT, CDR2 YYREEE, per germline (reference sequence). The CDR3 bases are TGTGCCAGCAGCTGGGAGGGGGCGGTATCCTACGAGCAGTACTTC. Encoded protein: CASSWEGAVSYEQYF.

The CDR3 sequence: CASSIGSWTENIQYF. The CDR3, as DNA: TGTGCCAGTAGTATAGGTTCGTGGACCGAAAACATTCAGTACTTC. The rearrangement uses TRBV19 and TRBJ2-4; D is undetermined. From germline, CDR1 is LNHDA and CDR2 SQIVND (reference sequence). CDR3 length: 15 residues. V was shortened by 1 base and J by 5 bases, with 12 bases between the two germline ends.

The V and J genes are TRBV20-1 and TRBJ2-1; D is unresolved. With 2 bases removed from V and 5 bases from J, the gap between germline ends came to 4 bases. The germline gives CDR1 DFQATT, CDR2 SNEGSKA (reference sequence). The CDR3 has 11 amino acids. The DNA of the CDR3 is TGCAGTGCTAGACTGCACAATGAGCAGTTCTTC. It codes for CSARLHNEQFF.

The chain has TRBV5-5 and TRBJ1-5; D gene uncertain. Germline CDR1 SGHKS, CDR2 YYEKEE (reference sequence). The CDR3 runs 14 residues. Trimming cost V 4 bases and J 1 base, with 9 bases left between them. Written as DNA, the CDR3 is TGTGCCAGCAGCAGAGACGGGAGCAATCAGCCCCAGCATTTT. The encoded protein is CASSRDGSNQPQHF.

The chain uses TRBV9 and TRBJ2-1; 10 positions agree with TRBD1. Germline V CDR1 and CDR2: SGDLS, YYNGEE. J gave up 3 bases and V 0 bases, and 6 bases lay outside the gene matches. This CDR3 is built from 17 residues. CDR3 nucleotide sequence: TGTGCCAGCAGCGTAGTTAGAGACAGGGGGCTCTACAATGAGCAGTTCTTC. It yields the protein CASSVVRDRGLYNEQFF.

The genes are TRBV7-5 and TRBJ1-4; TRBD1, as called in the table, went unchecked against the DNA. TRBV7-5 is a known pseudogene. This CDR3 region has 17 residues. DNA for the CDR3: TGTGCCAGAAGCCACATACCAAGGGGGAAAACTAATGAAAAACTGTTTTTT. Its protein product is CARSHIPRGKTNEKLFF.

This clone occurred once. The genes are TRBV10-3 and TRBJ2-6, with D perhaps given as TRBD1 or TRBD2 (6 bases each). V was trimmed by 3 bases and J by 4 bases, leaving 10 bases between them. Per germline, CDR1 ENHRY and CDR2 SYGVKD. The CDR3 covers 15 residues. The CDR3 sequence is CAISDAGTGANVLTF. The CDR3 nucleotides read TGTGCCATCAGTGACGCGGGGACAGGGGCCAACGTCCTGACTTTC.

The chain joins TRBV28 to TRBJ2-5; D uncertain. There are 11 residues in the CDR3. Germline V gives CDR1 MDHEN, CDR2 SYDVKM. V was clipped by 6 bases and J by 3 bases, with 5 bases between them. The CDR3 DNA follows: TGTGCCAGCAGGTCGGAAGAGACCCAGTACTTC. It is translated as CASRSEETQYF.

There are a few counts of this clone. The J gene is TRBJ1-5, the V gene TRBV6-1; 8 nucleotides match TRBD1. Germline CDR1 is MNHNS and CDR2 is SASEGT. With 1 base clipped from V and 6 bases from J, the junction kept 5 bases outside the gene matches. The CDR3 has 15 amino acids. This CDR3 is CASSEETGASQPQHF. CDR3 bases: TGTGCCAGCAGTGAAGAGACAGGGGCCAGTCAGCCCCAGCATTTT.

DNA for the CDR3: TGTGCCAGCAGTCCTGGAGGGTATAAAGAGACCCAGTACTTC. Its protein product is CASSPGGYKETQYF. This sequence joins TRBV9 and TRBJ2-5, with D possibly being TRBD2 (6 bases). Trimming removed 5 bases at V and 3 bases at J, with 14 bases between. CDR1 SGDLS and CDR2 YYNGEE come from the germline V gene. The CDR3 covers 14 residues.

The CDR3 coding sequence is TGTGCCACCAGAGGTAGCGGCAGCTCCTACAATGAGCAGTTCTTC. Protein sequence: CATRGSGSSYNEQFF. This chain connects TRBV15 to TRBJ2-1, with D maybe TRBD2 (6 bases). V was cut by 6 bases and J by 0 bases, with 12 bases left in between. CDR1 is LNHNV and CDR2 is YYDKDF in the germline V gene (reference sequence). The CDR3 spans 15 residues.

This clone came up once. This chain connects TRBV14 to TRBJ2-3; 11 nucleotides line up with TRBD2. Germline CDR1 reads SGHDN; CDR2 reads FVKESK. V lost 1 base to trimming and J lost 7 bases; unmatched junction nucleotides: 4. This CDR3 contains 15 residues. CDR3 in amino acids: CASSQAGTSGYTQYF. The CDR3 region has the DNA TGTGCCAGCAGCCAAGCCGGGACTAGCGGTTATACGCAGTATTTT.

This clone was recorded once. The V gene is TRBV9, the J gene TRBJ1-1, with D possibly matching TRBD1 (5 bases). Per the germline V gene, CDR1 is SGDLS and CDR2 is YYNGEE. V lost 0 bases and J lost 1, with 16 bases in between. This CDR3 is 17 amino acids long. CDR3 nucleotides: TGTGCCAGCAGCGTAGCTTTACCAGGGAGGGGGAACACTGAAGCTTTCTTT. Translation: CASSVALPGRGNTEAFF.